These 8 T cell receptor beta chains were all obtained from the same sample, sequenced in a study of Ad26.COV2.S vaccination and SARS-CoV-2 variants. Sample treatment: 15 to 20 received Ad26.COV2.S at low or high dose, single or two shots; about 5 received placebo; per-sample allocation not given. On day 63 after the first injection, vaccine and placebo recipients gave samples. TCRdb's copy holds only in-frame clones and misses some; the assay was immunoSEQ multiplex PCR. This table holds under 500,000 clones, approximately 92% found once. Here the sequenced sample was peripheral blood, taken in a trial of Ad26.COV2.S vaccine versus placebo. The receptors stem from a person between 18 and 60 years old who received the Ad26.COV2.S COVID-19 vaccine or a placebo.

The genes are TRBV2 and TRBJ2-1, with D perhaps TRBD1 (5 bases). Germline V lookup: CDR1 SNHLY, CDR2 FYNNEI. The CDR3 consists of 10 residues. V lost 8 bases and J lost 10, with 9 bases in between. In DNA form, the CDR3 reads TGTGCCAGCGCCCAGGGAGAGCAGTTCTTC. Encoded protein: CASAQGEQFF.

The chain couples TRBV21-1 to TRBJ1-4; the D segment call TRBD1 is taken from the table without a DNA check. TRBV21-1 constitutes a pseudogene. The CDR3 is 15 amino acids. CDR3 in DNA: TGTGCCAGCAGCATTGGGGGGACAGGGAACGAAAAACTGTTTTTT. Translating it yields CASSIGGTGNEKLFF.

The chain carries TRBV27 and TRBJ2-1; TRBD2 matches at 15 bases. Losses at the gene ends were 8 bases for V and 4 bases for J; bases not matched to a gene: 9. The length of the CDR3 is 17 residues. Germline V lookup: CDR1 MNHEY, CDR2 SMNVEV (reference sequence). The CDR3 spells CASERTSGGAVYNEQFF. The CDR3 DNA reads as TGTGCCAGCGAACGGACTAGCGGGGGGGCTGTTTACAATGAGCAGTTCTTC.

Points on this clone: Different DNA sequences within this sample yield the same CDR3. The chain joins TRBV18 to TRBJ2-7; tentative D call: TRBD1 (6 bases). Germline V gene sequence: CDR1 KGHSH, CDR2 LQKENI. The CDR3 runs 12 residues. Trimming stripped 6 bases from V and 2 bases from J, with 8 bases between. The CDR3 nucleotides are TGTGCCAGCTCCAGGGACACCTACGAGCAGTACTTC. Protein sequence: CASSRDTYEQYF.

V is TRBV7-9 and J is TRBJ2-6; D tentatively reads TRBD1 or TRBD2 (6 bases each). V gave up 0 bases and J gave up 0 bases, with 12 bases separating them. This CDR3 spans 18 amino acids. Germline CDR1 reads SEHNR; CDR2 reads FQNEAQ (reference sequence). The CDR3 sequence is CASSLARGGSSGANVLTF. The CDR3 nucleotides read TGTGCCAGCAGCTTAGCACGAGGGGGGAGCTCTGGGGCCAACGTCCTGACTTTC.

The chain joins TRBV19 to TRBJ1-5, with D tentatively TRBD1 (6 bases). Germline-derived CDR1 and CDR2 are LNHDA and SQIVND (reference sequence). V lost 0 bases, J lost 0 bases, and 15 bases lay in between. This CDR3 contains 18 residues. As DNA, the CDR3 is TGTGCCAGTAGTATAGATGGGGGAGGGGGAAATAGCAATCAGCCCCAGCATTTT. It is translated as CASSIDGGGGNSNQPQHF.

This chain links TRBV9 with TRBJ2-5, with a weak D call TRBD1 (6 bases). Trimming removed 4 bases from V and 1 base from J, with 11 bases in between. The CDR3 runs 14 residues. The germline V gene encodes CDR1 SGDLS and CDR2 YYNGEE. The CDR3 DNA is TGTGCCAGCAGCCCTTGGACAGCCCAAGAGACCCAGTACTTC. It yields the protein CASSPWTAQETQYF.

The chain combines TRBV12-3 or TRBV12-4 with TRBJ1-2, with no clear D. CDR3 length: 11 amino acids. V was shortened by 6 bases and J by 8 bases, with 10 bases between the two germline ends. CDR3: CASSATLGYTF. The DNA for the CDR3 is TGTGCCAGCAGCGCCACGCTAGGCTACACCTTC.